The T cell receptor (beta chain) described here comes from a study of T cells in Graves' hyperthyroidism and ophthalmopathy. This CDR3 is 11 amino acids long. Between the trimmed V and J ends, which lost 6 bases and 5 bases, there was a span of 8 bases. In germline, CDR1 is PRHDT, CDR2 FYEKMQ (reference sequence). Study findings and constraints: Expanded thyroid clonotypes (above 0.001) were mostly also found in blood.

In this sample, this clonotype turned up many times. What it recognizes is unknown. Amplified TCR beta CDR3 regions derived from RNA transcripts. The HTBI primer set served for first-round RT-PCR of the TCR CDR3. TCRdb reprocessed the multiplex PCR reads via MiXCR and lists one record per CDR3 protein. The table shows roughly 530,000 distinct CDR3 sequences, with roughly a sixth occurring only once. The source is a young woman with Graves' ophthalmopathy. This sequence joins TRBV13 and TRBJ2-7; D unresolved. The material sequenced was blood. The CDR3: CASSRSDEQYF. CDR3 nucleotides: TGTGCCAGCAGTCGGAGCGACGAGCAGTACTTC.